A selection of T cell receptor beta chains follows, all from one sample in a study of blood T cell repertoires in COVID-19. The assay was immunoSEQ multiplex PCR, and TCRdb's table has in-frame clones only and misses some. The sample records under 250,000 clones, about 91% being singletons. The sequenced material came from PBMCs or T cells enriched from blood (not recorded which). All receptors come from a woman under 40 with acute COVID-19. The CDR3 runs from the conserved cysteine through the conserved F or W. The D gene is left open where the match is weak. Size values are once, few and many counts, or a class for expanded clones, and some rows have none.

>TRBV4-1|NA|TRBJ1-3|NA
CASSQEGGSGNTIYF
TGCGCCAGCAGCCAAGAAGGAGGGTCAGGAAACACCATATATTTT
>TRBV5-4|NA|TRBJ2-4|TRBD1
CASSFTGTGENIQYF
TGTGCCAGCAGCTTTACCGGGACAGGAGAAAACATTCAGTACTTC
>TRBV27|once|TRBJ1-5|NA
CASSLRANQPQHF
TGTGCCAGCAGTTTACGAGCCAATCAGCCCCAGCATTTT
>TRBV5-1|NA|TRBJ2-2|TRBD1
CASSFFGTDLTGELFF
TGCGCCAGCAGCTTCTTTGGGACAGATCTCACCGGGGAGCTGTTTTTT
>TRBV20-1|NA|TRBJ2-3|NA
CSAFLVDTQYF
TGCAGTGCTTTCCTAGTAGATACGCAGTATTTT
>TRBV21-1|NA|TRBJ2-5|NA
CASSITGLAGWETQYF
TGTGCCAGCAGCATAACCGGACTAGCGGGCTGGGAGACCCAGTACTTC
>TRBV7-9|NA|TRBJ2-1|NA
CASSLFAARAGARGNEQFF
TGTGCCAGCAGCTTATTCGCGGCGCGGGCAGGGGCTCGGGGCAATGAGCAGTTCTTC
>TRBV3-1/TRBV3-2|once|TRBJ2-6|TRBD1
CASSSDGQGDSGANVLTF
TGTGCCAGCAGCTCAGATGGGCAGGGGGACTCTGGGGCCAACGTCCTGACTTTC
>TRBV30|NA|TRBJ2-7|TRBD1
CAWNRGTGEYEQYF
TGTGCCTGGAATCGGGGGACAGGGGAATACGAGCAGTACTTC
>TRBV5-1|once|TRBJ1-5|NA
CASSMQGNQPQHF
TGCGCCAGCAGCATGCAGGGAAATCAGCCCCAGCATTTT
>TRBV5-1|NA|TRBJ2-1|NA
CASSLDSNEQFF
TGCGCCAGCAGCCTGGACAGCAATGAGCAGTTCTTC
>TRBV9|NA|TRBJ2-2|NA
CASSVDSGQNTGELFF
TGTGCCAGCAGCGTAGATTCTGGACAAAACACCGGGGAGCTGTTTTTT
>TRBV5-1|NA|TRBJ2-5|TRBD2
CASSSGGRQETQYF
TGCGCCAGCAGCTCGGGAGGGCGACAAGAGACCCAGTACTTC
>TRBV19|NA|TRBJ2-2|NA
CASSRERGTGELFF
TGTGCCAGTAGTAGGGAACGGGGTACCGGGGAGCTGTTTTTT
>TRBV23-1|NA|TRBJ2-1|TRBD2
CASSQSPSGGTLYNEQFF
TGCGCCAGCAGTCAATCGCCTAGCGGGGGGACCCTATACAATGAGCAGTTCTTC
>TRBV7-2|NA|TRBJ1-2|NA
CASSPSVSYGYTF
TGTGCCAGCAGCCCCTCGGTTAGCTATGGCTACACCTTC
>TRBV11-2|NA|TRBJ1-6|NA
CASSQQGGYSPLHF
TGTGCCAGCAGCCAACAGGGTGGTTATTCACCCCTCCACTTT
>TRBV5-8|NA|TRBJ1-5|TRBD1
CASSVGQGESQPQHF
TGTGCCAGCAGCGTCGGACAGGGTGAGTCTCAGCCCCAGCATTTT
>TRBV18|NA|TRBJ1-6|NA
CASSPWEAPSPLHF
TGTGCCAGCTCGCCCTGGGAGGCGCCTTCACCCCTCCACTTT
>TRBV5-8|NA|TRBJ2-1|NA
CASSLAGSTQPNEQFF
TGTGCCAGCAGCTTGGCCGGGAGTACTCAACCCAATGAGCAGTTCTTC
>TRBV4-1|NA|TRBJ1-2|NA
CASSHLQGADYGYTF
TGCGCCAGCAGCCACTTACAGGGAGCAGACTATGGCTACACCTTC
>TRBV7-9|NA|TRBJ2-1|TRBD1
CASSTGQGKDNEQFF
TGTGCCAGCAGCACAGGACAGGGAAAGGACAATGAGCAGTTCTTC
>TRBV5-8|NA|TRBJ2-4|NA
CASSQFTRQASIQYF
TGTGCCAGCAGCCAATTCACAAGACAGGCTTCGATTCAGTACTTC
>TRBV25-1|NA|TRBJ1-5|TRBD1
CASRQGGGNQPQHF
TGTGCCAGCAGGCAGGGGGGCGGCAATCAGCCCCAGCATTTT
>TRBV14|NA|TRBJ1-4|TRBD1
CASSQGPGQFYATNEKLFF
TGTGCCAGCAGCCAAGGCCCGGGACAGTTCTATGCAACTAATGAAAAACTATTTTTT
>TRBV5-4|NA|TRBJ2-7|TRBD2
CASSLLLAGHEQYF
TGTGCCAGCAGCTTGTTGCTAGCGGGCCACGAGCAGTACTTC
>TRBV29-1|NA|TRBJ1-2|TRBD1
CSVGAGTVSYGYTF
TGCAGCGTTGGGGCCGGGACAGTGAGCTATGGCTACACCTTC
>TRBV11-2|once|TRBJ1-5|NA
CASSLGGPGGQPQHF
TGTGCCAGCAGCTTAGGAGGGCCGGGGGGTCAGCCCCAGCATTTT
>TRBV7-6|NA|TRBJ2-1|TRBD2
CASSRLAFMAGGDNEQFF
TGTGCCAGCAGCCGTTTAGCCTTCATGGCGGGGGGGGACAATGAGCAGTTCTTC
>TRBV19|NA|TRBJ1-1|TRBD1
CASKRWAGGLGMNTEAFF
TGTGCCAGTAAGCGGTGGGCAGGGGGGCTGGGAATGAACACTGAAGCTTTCTTT
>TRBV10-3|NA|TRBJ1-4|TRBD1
CAISGGTDNEKLFF
TGTGCCATCAGTGGAGGGACAGACAATGAAAAACTGTTTTTT
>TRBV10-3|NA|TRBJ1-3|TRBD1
CAISDLVGTGDGNTIYF
TGTGCCATCAGTGACCTTGTAGGGACAGGGGATGGAAACACCATATATTTT
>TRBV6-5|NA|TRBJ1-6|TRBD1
CASRPTGDSPLHF
TGTGCCAGCAGGCCAACAGGGGATTCACCCCTCCACTTT
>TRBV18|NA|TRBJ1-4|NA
CASSPTVATNEKLFF
TGTGCCAGCTCACCAACAGTTGCAACTAATGAAAAACTGTTTTTT
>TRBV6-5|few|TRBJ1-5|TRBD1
CASSSGQGYQPQHF
TGTGCCAGCAGTTCGGGACAGGGATATCAGCCCCAGCATTTT
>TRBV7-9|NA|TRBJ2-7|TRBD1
CASSPKTGQGAYEQYF
TGTGCCAGCAGTCCAAAAACGGGACAGGGGGCCTACGAGCAGTACTTC
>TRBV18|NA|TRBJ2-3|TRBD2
CASSPRGDSGGASNTQYF
TGTGCTAGCTCACCAAGAGGGGATAGCGGGGGGGCCTCGAATACGCAGTATTTT
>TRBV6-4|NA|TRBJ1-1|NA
CASNNGGASTEAFF
TGTGCCAGCAACAACGGAGGGGCGTCCACTGAAGCTTTCTTT
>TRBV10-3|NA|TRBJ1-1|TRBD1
CAISGGRQGDTEAFF
TGTGCCATCAGTGGTGGGCGACAGGGGGACACTGAAGCTTTCTTT
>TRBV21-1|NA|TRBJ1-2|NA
CASSKEEEDGYTF
TGTGCCAGCAGCAAGGAAGAGGAGGATGGCTACACCTTC
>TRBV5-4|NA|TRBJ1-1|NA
CASSHAGTEGEAFF
TGTGCCAGCAGCCATGCCGGGACGGAGGGTGAAGCTTTCTTT
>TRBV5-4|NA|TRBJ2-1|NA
CASSSLEVNEQFF
TGTGCCAGCAGCTCCCTGGAGGTCAATGAGCAGTTCTTC
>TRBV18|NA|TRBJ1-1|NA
CASSPLSQVMNTEAFF
TGTGCCAGCTCACCACTTTCCCAGGTTATGAACACTGAAGCTTTCTTT
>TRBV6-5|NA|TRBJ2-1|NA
CAGQGLTSNEQFF
TGTGCCGGTCAGGGGCTCACTTCCAATGAGCAGTTCTTC
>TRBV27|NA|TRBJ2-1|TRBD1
CASSLSGQSYNEQFF
TGTGCCAGCAGTTTATCGGGACAGAGTTACAATGAGCAGTTCTTC
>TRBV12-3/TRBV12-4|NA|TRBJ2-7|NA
CASSFDSPYEQYF
TGTGCCAGCAGTTTTGACTCCCCCTACGAGCAGTACTTC
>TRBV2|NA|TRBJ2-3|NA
CASSDREDTQYF
TGTGCCAGCAGTGACAGGGAAGATACGCAGTATTTT
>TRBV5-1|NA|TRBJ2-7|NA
CASSLGALTGVGEQYF
TGCGCCAGCAGCTTGGGGGCCCTGACAGGAGTAGGCGAGCAGTACTTC
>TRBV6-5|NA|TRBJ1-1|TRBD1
CASSSTGGMGEAFF
TGTGCCAGCAGTTCGACAGGGGGCATGGGTGAAGCTTTCTTT
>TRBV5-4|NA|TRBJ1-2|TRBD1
CASSLESPGTAGYTF
TGTGCCAGCAGCTTGGAAAGCCCCGGGACAGCCGGCTACACCTTC
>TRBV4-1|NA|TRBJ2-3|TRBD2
CASSQDWASGRVTQYF
TGCGCCAGCAGCCAAGATTGGGCTAGCGGTCGGGTGACGCAGTATTTT
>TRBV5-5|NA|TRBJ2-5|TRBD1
CASSSRTGQETQYF
TGTGCCAGCAGCTCCCGGACAGGACAAGAGACCCAGTACTTC
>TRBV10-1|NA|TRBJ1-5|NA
CAKLTGYGNQPQHF
TGCGCCAAATTGACGGGGTACGGCAATCAGCCCCAGCATTTT
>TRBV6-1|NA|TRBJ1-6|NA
CASSAGGSSYNSPLHF
TGTGCCAGCAGTGCCGGGGGAAGCTCCTATAATTCACCCCTCCACTTT
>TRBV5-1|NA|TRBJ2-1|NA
CASSYRGYNEQFF
TGCGCCAGCAGCTATCGGGGATACAATGAGCAGTTCTTC